This TCR beta chain was sequenced for a study of T-cell reconstitution after alpha-beta-depleted transplantation in children. This CDR3 spans 15 amino acids. CDR1 is MNHNS, CDR2 SASEGT, per germline. V shed 4 bases and J shed 8 bases, with 18 bases lying between them. During its preparation, the TCRbeta library received unique molecular identifiers. Via MiXCR, TCRdb re-called the PCR reads, giving one row per CDR3 protein. The sample shows about 400,000 distinct CDR3 sequences, around 15% of them seen only once. Study conclusions and caveats: Most T-cell counts and diversity one year after the transplant came from T cells that were newly produced. Expanded graft clones, several hundred of them, were reportedly the source of alpha-beta T cells about two months after transplant.

This clonotype was seen a handful of times. Its cognate antigen is unknown. The rearrangement links TRBV6-1 to TRBJ2-1; possibly TRBD1 for D (6 bases). The source material was PBMCs, mostly from graft donor cells, sampled 360 days after TCRalphabeta/CD19-depleted stem cell transplant. The clonotype was recovered from a boy under two years old who had a stem cell transplant for Wiskott-Aldrich syndrome, so the T cells may come from the graft donor. The DNA of the CDR3 is TGTGCCAGCAGTGTGATAAGTGGGAGACAGGATGAGCAGTTCTTC. Amino acids: CASSVISGRQDEQFF.